Listed below are T cell receptor beta chains from one sample, sequenced in a study of T cells in Graves' hyperthyroidism and ophthalmopathy. Each CDR3 protein gets one entry after TCRdb re-called the multiplex PCR reads with MiXCR. The sample lists around 580,000 distinct CDR3 sequences; about 43% were seen once. The sequencing sample was made of peripheral blood or thyroid tissue (not recorded which). These receptors were obtained from a woman younger than 30 with Graves' hyperthyroidism. Each CDR3 is given with its conserved first and last residue. A D gene is named only where the DNA matches it firmly. Not every row has a clone size; where given, it reads once, few, many or a size class.

TGTGCCAGCAGTTACCCCCACAGGGCCCCGGCCAACGAGCAGTACTTC	CASSYPHRAPANEQYF	NA	NA	TRBV7-2	TRBJ2-7
TGCAGCGTTGAAGATCCGGGCAGGGGTTCCTATGGCTACACCTTC	CSVEDPGRGSYGYTF	NA	NA	TRBV29-1	TRBJ1-2
TGTGCCAGCAGCTTAAAGGATGAGCAGTTCTTC	CASSLKDEQFF	NA	NA	TRBV11-1	TRBJ2-1
TGTGCCAGCAGCCCTGGACAGGGGCTCAACTACGAGCAGTACTTC	CASSPGQGLNYEQYF	NA	TRBD1	TRBV7-9	TRBJ2-7
TGTGCCAGCTCGCCAGGCGGGGAGAGGGCTTTCTTT	CASSPGGERAFF	few	NA	TRBV18	TRBJ1-1
TGTGCCAGCAGCTTAGGGGGCGGTAATGAAAAACTGTTTTTT	CASSLGGGNEKLFF	many	NA	TRBV7-9	TRBJ1-4
TGCAGTGCTAAGGCGGACAAATCCTCTGGAAACACCATATATTTT	CSAKADKSSGNTIYF	NA	NA	TRBV20-1	TRBJ1-3
TGTGCCAGCAGTGAATGGGGGACAGGCAATCAGCCCCAGCATTTT	CASSEWGTGNQPQHF	NA	TRBD1	TRBV2	TRBJ1-5
TGCGCCAGCAGCCCTTCCTATAATTCACCCCTCCACTTT	CASSPSYNSPLHF	many	NA	TRBV5-1	TRBJ1-6
TGTGCCAGCAGCCCAAAGCCAGGGACTAGCGGGGGGTACGAGCAGTACTTC	CASSPKPGTSGGYEQYF	NA	TRBD2	TRBV7-9	TRBJ2-7
TGCGCCAGCAAAGAAGGGGGCACGTCGAACACTGAAGCTTTCTTT	CASKEGGTSNTEAFF	many	TRBD1	TRBV5-1	TRBJ1-1
TGCAGCGTTGGGGGGGCTAGCGGGACGATCCAAGAGACCCCGTACTTC	CSVGGASGTIQETPYF	NA	TRBD2	TRBV29-1	TRBJ2-5
TGTGCCAGCAGCCCTACTAGCGGGGTTCAAGAGACCCAGTACTTC	CASSPTSGVQETQYF	many	TRBD2	TRBV6-5	TRBJ2-5
TGCAGCGTCGAAAGATGGGACAGGGGACCTAATGAAAAACTGTTTTTT	CSVERWDRGPNEKLFF	NA	TRBD1	TRBV29-1	TRBJ1-4
TGTGCCAGCAGTTTTCGGGGTGCTGAGCAGTTCTTC	CASSFRGAEQFF	few	NA	TRBV12-3/TRBV12-4	TRBJ2-1
TGTGCCAGCAGTTATGGACTAGCGGGAGTGCAGTACTTC	CASSYGLAGVQYF	many	TRBD2	TRBV27	TRBJ2-7
TGTGCCACCAGTGATTTGCTTTTGAACACTGAAGCTTTCTTT	CATSDLLLNTEAFF	many	NA	TRBV24-1	TRBJ1-1
TGCGCCAGCAGCCCCGGGACGGAAGCCCAGCCCCAGCATTTT	CASSPGTEAQPQHF	many	NA	TRBV5-1	TRBJ1-5
TGTGCCAGCAGCGTAGGTGGTCAGGGAGCTGAAGCTTTCTTT	CASSVGGQGAEAFF	many	NA	TRBV9	TRBJ1-1
TGTGCCAGCAGTTTATCAGGGGGCGCTGAAAAACTGTTTTTT	CASSLSGGAEKLFF	NA	TRBD1	TRBV25-1	TRBJ1-4
TGTGCCAGCAGCCGACAGGACTACGAGCAGTACTTC	CASSRQDYEQYF	NA	NA	TRBV11-2	TRBJ2-7
TGTGCCAGCAGCAGACAGGGTAATCGAGGGGATGAGCAGTTCTTC	CASSRQGNRGDEQFF	few	TRBD1	TRBV7-3	TRBJ2-1
TGTGCCAGCAGCTTAGTTTGGTCAGCGGGAGCAGAGACCCAGTACTTC	CASSLVWSAGAETQYF	NA	TRBD2	TRBV7-2	TRBJ2-5
TGTGCCACTAGGGAAGCCGACTCTGGAAACACCATATATTTT	CATREADSGNTIYF	few	NA	TRBV2	TRBJ1-3
TGCGCCAGCAGCCAGACAGGGATGGGAGATACGCAGTATTTT	CASSQTGMGDTQYF	NA	TRBD1	TRBV5-1	TRBJ2-3
TGTGCCAGCAGTTACTCGAATTTTGGAAGGTACACAGATACGCAGTATTTT	CASSYSNFGRYTDTQYF	NA	NA	TRBV6-5	TRBJ2-3
TGTGCCACCCACCGGGGACAGGGGATGAACACTGAAGCTTTCTTT	CATHRGQGMNTEAFF	once	TRBD1	TRBV5-4	TRBJ1-1
TGCAGTGCTAGAGAGACAGGTGAAAAACTGTTTTTT	CSARETGEKLFF	many	NA	TRBV20-1	TRBJ1-4
TGTGCCAGCTCACCACTGTTTTCGACAGAAAGCTCCTTAACTGAAGCTTTCTTT	CASSPLFSTESSLTEAFF	few	NA	TRBV6-4	TRBJ1-1
TGCAGCACCTCCGGGACAGCCTTTACTCCTGTGAACACTGAAGCTTTCTTT	CSTSGTAFTPVNTEAFF	many	TRBD1	TRBV29-1	TRBJ1-1
TGTGCCAGCAGCTTGGATACCAGGGCCTCCTACAATGAGCAGTTCTTC	CASSLDTRASYNEQFF	once	NA	TRBV7-9	TRBJ2-1
TGTGCCAGCAGCTCCCAGTCAAGCGGGGCCAACGTCCTGACTTTC	CASSSQSSGANVLTF	few	NA	TRBV7-2	TRBJ2-6
TGTGCCAGCCGGATGCTAGCGGGACGCACCGGGGAGCTGTTTTTT	CASRMLAGRTGELFF	many	TRBD2	TRBV7-9	TRBJ2-2
TGTGCCACCAGTGATCCCAAGAGACTTGGACTCTCCCTCAGGGAGCAGTACTTC	CATSDPKRLGLSLREQYF	many	NA	TRBV24-1	TRBJ2-7
TGTGCCAGCAGCTTAATGATGGTCGGGGACTACGAGCAGTACTTC	CASSLMMVGDYEQYF	many	NA	TRBV7-2	TRBJ2-7